This T cell receptor (beta chain) was sequenced in a study of response to subunit inactivated influenza vaccine. A word on this clonotype: What it recognizes is unknown.

One entry per CDR3 protein results from TCRdb running MiXCR on the RT-PCR reads. The data show roughly 760,000 distinct CDR3 sequences, 21% seen once. With 1 base clipped from V and 0 bases from J, the junction kept 13 bases outside the gene matches. The CDR3 is made up of 21 amino acids. Germline V gene sequence: CDR1 LGHNT, CDR2 FRNRAP. Study results and caveats: Each seasonal influenza vaccination recruits few new T cells, the authors suggested.

The gene calls are TRBV12-5 and TRBJ2-1, with 12 nucleotides matching TRBD2. Sequencing used PBMCs from blood, obtained less than 6 days after vaccination. This clonotype was obtained from a man over 45 who received an inactivated influenza vaccine. The CDR3 sequence: CASGLGGPGLAGILSYNEQFF. The CDR3 DNA reads TGTGCTAGTGGTTTGGGGGGCCCGGGACTAGCGGGTATTCTCTCCTACAATGAGCAGTTCTTC.